A single sample is the source of the 18 T cell receptor beta chains below, sequenced in a study of blood T cell repertoires in COVID-19. Produced via immunoSEQ multiplex PCR; TCRdb's table is partial and in-frame only. Of around 84,000 clones detected, around four fifths appear once; the ten largest clones hold around 34%. The sample taken for sequencing was peripheral blood. These receptors were obtained from a man in his 60s with COVID-19, enrolled during active disease.

The V gene is TRBV24-1, the J gene TRBJ2-2, with D possibly TRBD2 on 5 matching bases. The CDR3 totals 14 residues. Trimming removed 3 bases at V and 4 bases at J, with 8 bases between. Looked up from germline, CDR1 is KGHDR and CDR2 is SFDVKD. CDR3 DNA: TGTGCCACCAGTGATCGACGGGGCACCGGGGAGCTGTTTTTT. It encodes CATSDRRGTGELFF.

The chain is built from TRBV3-1 (or the pseudogene TRBV3-2) and TRBJ2-5, with D unclear. The CDR3 has 16 amino acids. Germline V gene sequence: CDR1 LGHDT, CDR2 YNNKEL (reference sequence). Between the trimmed V and J ends, which lost 5 bases and 3 bases, there was a span of 19 bases. In DNA, the CDR3 is TGTGCCAGCAGCTTGAGGATGAGCCGCGAAAAAGAGACCCAGTACTTC. This codes for CASSLRMSREKETQYF.

The rearrangement links TRBV16 to TRBJ2-4; 11 bases fit TRBD1. CDR3 length: 15 amino acids. Germline V gene data show CDR1 as KGHSY and CDR2 as FQNENV. After removal of 2 bases from V and 6 bases from J, the junction contained 3 bases not matched to a gene. The CDR3 protein is CASSQGQGAVNIQYF. CDR3 DNA sequence: TGTGCCAGCAGCCAAGGACAGGGGGCGGTAAACATTCAGTACTTC.

The chain recombines TRBV6-4 with TRBJ2-5; 7 nucleotides match TRBD1. The V segment lost 8 bases and the J segment 2 bases; nucleotides outside the gene matches: 5. This CDR3 region has 13 residues. Germline CDR1 is MRHNA and CDR2 is SNTAGT. The CDR3 protein is CASSRDSQETQYF. CDR3 sequence (DNA): TGTGCCAGCTCAAGGGACAGTCAAGAGACCCAGTACTTC.

J is TRBJ2-7 and V is TRBV27; D possibly corresponds to TRBD1 (5 bases). The CDR3 is 15 amino acids. CDR1 MNHEY and CDR2 SMNVEV come from the germline V gene (reference sequence). The germline V and J ends were trimmed by 1 base and 1 base, with 11 bases remaining between them. The CDR3 region has the DNA TGTGCCAGCAGTTTATACCCTGACAGTTCCTACGAGCAGTACTTC. As protein: CASSLYPDSSYEQYF.

This rearrangement joins TRBV6-5 to TRBJ1-3; D possibly corresponds to TRBD1 (6 bases). This CDR3 comprises 14 residues. V lost 6 bases, J lost 4 bases, and 13 bases lay in between. Germline-derived CDR1 and CDR2 are MNHEY and SVGAGI. CDR3 loop: CASRLQGYGNTIYF. The DNA of the CDR3 is TGTGCCAGCAGACTTCAGGGGTACGGAAACACCATATATTTT.

The V and J genes are TRBV6-8 and TRBJ2-7; 12 nucleotides match TRBD2. Germline CDR1 is MNHGY and CDR2 is SAAAGT. The CDR3 length is 17 residues. V was clipped by 5 bases and J by 2 bases; unmatched bases: 10. CDR3 nucleotides: TGTGCCAGCAGTCCGACTAGCGGGAGTGAGGTCGCCTACGAGCAGTACTTC. Translation: CASSPTSGSEVAYEQYF.

CDR3 sequence: CASTGRADTQYF. The CDR3 region has the DNA TGTGCCAGCACGGGGAGAGCAGATACGCAGTATTTT. The rearrangement links TRBV2 to TRBJ2-3; TRBD2 is a possible D gene (5 bases). V was shortened by 7 bases and J by 4 bases, with 9 bases between the two germline ends. This CDR3 is built from 12 residues. CDR1 SNHLY and CDR2 FYNNEI come from the germline V gene.

J is TRBJ1-6 and V is TRBV5-8; D is uncertain. The germline V gene encodes CDR1 SGHTS and CDR2 YDEGEE. The CDR3 sequence is 16 residues long. V was pared by 0 bases and J by 6 bases, with 13 bases between. This CDR3 is CASSLVVTMANSPLHF. CDR3 coding DNA: TGTGCCAGCAGCTTGGTTGTTACTATGGCTAATTCACCCCTCCACTTT.

The chain combines TRBV6-2 or TRBV6-3 with TRBJ2-6, with a weak D call TRBD1 (6 bases). This CDR3 comprises 17 residues. Trimming removed 1 base at V and 2 bases at J, with 12 bases between. Germline V gene sequence: CDR1 MNHEY, CDR2 SVGEGT. The CDR3 spells CASSYWQGIAGANVLTF. In nucleotides, the CDR3 is TGTGCCAGCAGTTACTGGCAGGGGATAGCTGGGGCCAACGTCCTGACTTTC.

The chain combines TRBV5-1 with TRBJ1-4, with TRBD1 matching over 9 bases. The V and J ends lost 4 bases and 6 bases, in that order; junction bases with no gene match: 7. This CDR3 region has 15 residues. The V gene's germline CDR1 is SGHRS and CDR2 YFSETQ. The CDR3 DNA follows: TGCGCCAGCAGCGAACAGGGACAGGGTTATGAAAAACTGTTTTTT. This codes for CASSEQGQGYEKLFF. The full variable domain, its missing parts supplied by reference TRBV5-1 and TRBJ1-4, is KAGVTQTPRYLIKTRGQQVTLSCSPISGHRSVSWYQQTPGQGLQFLFEYFSETQRNKGNFPGRFSGRQFSNSRSEMNVSTLELGDSALYLCASSEQGQGYEKLFFGSGTQLSVL.

V gene TRBV28 combines with J gene TRBJ2-5, with 8 bases matching TRBD1. Per the germline V gene, CDR1 is MDHEN and CDR2 is SYDVKM. This CDR3 is built from 15 residues. V lost 5 bases, J lost 4 bases, and 9 bases stayed unmatched. The CDR3 spells CASSANRQGRETQYF. DNA of the CDR3: TGTGCCAGCAGTGCGAACCGACAGGGGCGAGAGACCCAGTACTTC.

CDR3 sequence (DNA): TGCGCCAGCAGCTTTGTTCGACAGGGCGGCACAGATACGCAGTATTTT. This sequence encodes CASSFVRQGGTDTQYF. The V and J genes are TRBV5-1 and TRBJ2-3; the match to TRBD1 covers 7 bases. The V and J ends lost 2 bases and 1 base, in that order; junction bases with no gene match: 7. The germline gives CDR1 SGHRS, CDR2 YFSETQ. This CDR3 spans 16 amino acids.

This rearrangement joins TRBV6-5 to TRBJ1-1; TRBD1 aligns across 9 bases. Germline V gene lookup returns CDR1 MNHEY and CDR2 SVGAGI. V shed 2 bases, J shed 1 base, and the junction held 2 bases outside the gene matches. The CDR3 sequence is 15 residues long. DNA for the CDR3: TGTGCCAGCAGTTACCCGGGACAGGGGAACACTGAAGCTTTCTTT. It specifies CASSYPGQGNTEAFF.

The rearrangement links TRBV9 to TRBJ1-3; no clear D. The V and J ends lost 0 bases and 3 bases respectively, with 7 bases between them. The CDR3 has 14 amino acids. CDR1 and CDR2 from the germline V gene are SGDLS and YYNGEE. The CDR3 spells CASSVGGLGNTIYF. The CDR3 DNA sequence: TGTGCCAGCAGCGTAGGCGGTCTTGGAAACACCATATATTTT.

This clone appeared many times. This chain joins TRBV9 and TRBJ1-2; D remains ambiguous. Trimming cost V 3 bases and J 8 bases, with 20 bases left between them. The CDR3 contains 15 residues. Germline CDR1 and CDR2: SGDLS and YYNGEE. The CDR3 DNA is TGTGCCAGCAGCGCCGCCTCCGGCCCCGGGAAAGGCTACACCTTC. This codes for CASSAASGPGKGYTF.

This CDR3 is CASSEGGRPYEQYF. CDR3 sequence (DNA): TGTGCCAGCAGTGAAGGGGGCAGGCCCTACGAGCAGTACTTC. J is TRBJ2-7 and V is TRBV6-1; possible D gene TRBD1, 5 bases. There are 14 residues in the CDR3. V lost 1 base and J lost 2, with 9 bases in between. Germline assignment: CDR1 MNHNS and CDR2 SASEGT.

V is TRBV3-1 (or the pseudogene TRBV3-2) and J is TRBJ2-7; 9 bases are a match to TRBD2. The CDR3 is 15 amino acids. The J segment lost 1 base and the V segment lost 6 bases, leaving 7 bases of the junction unmatched. The germline V gene has CDR1 LGHDT and CDR2 YNNKEL (reference sequence). The CDR3 loop is CASSPSAGGSYEQYF. The CDR3 nucleotides are TGTGCCAGCAGTCCTTCTGCGGGAGGGTCCTACGAGCAGTACTTC.